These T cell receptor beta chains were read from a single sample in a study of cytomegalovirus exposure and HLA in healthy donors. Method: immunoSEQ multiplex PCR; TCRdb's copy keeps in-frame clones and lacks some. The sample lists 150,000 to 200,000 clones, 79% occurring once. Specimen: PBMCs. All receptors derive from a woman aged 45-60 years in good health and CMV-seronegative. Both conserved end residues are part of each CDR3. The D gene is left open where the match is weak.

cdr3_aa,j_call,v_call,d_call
CASSLRGYGYTF,TRBJ1-2,TRBV7-9,NA
CASSLRRTGIAGGPQFF,TRBJ2-1,TRBV5-6,TRBD2
CASSPAGETYEQYF,TRBJ2-7,TRBV5-6,TRBD2
CAGRGTGTHQPQHF,TRBJ1-5,TRBV6-1,TRBD1
CASSPPENEQYF,TRBJ2-7,TRBV7-3,NA
CASSWQGQNQPQHF,TRBJ1-5,TRBV7-9,NA
CASSEAGQGSVSYEQYF,TRBJ2-7,TRBV6-1,TRBD1
CASSGLAGRSGANVLTF,TRBJ2-6,TRBV6-1,TRBD2
CASSQVKQPNQPQHF,TRBJ1-5,TRBV14,NA
CASSLQGATGELFF,TRBJ2-2,TRBV25-1,TRBD1
CASSLGAFYEQYF,TRBJ2-7,TRBV11-2,NA
CASSPGLAGFNEQFF,TRBJ2-1,TRBV9,TRBD2
CASSRSPGNSYEQYF,TRBJ2-7,TRBV7-6,NA
CASSGSGAGANVLTF,TRBJ2-6,TRBV9,TRBD2
CASSEMSLAFF,TRBJ1-1,TRBV2,NA
CASSSQTGDEQYF,TRBJ2-7,TRBV27,TRBD1
CASSLRQGSEPQHF,TRBJ1-5,TRBV2,NA
CASSIGQGQSGANVLTF,TRBJ2-6,TRBV19,NA
CAVQGNSEKLFF,TRBJ1-4,TRBV2,NA
CASSIQAGSAYEQYF,TRBJ2-7,TRBV19,NA
CASSERDKSYNSPLHF,TRBJ1-6,TRBV6-1,NA
CAISEALLNTEAFF,TRBJ1-1,TRBV10-3,NA
CASSVRDRVSLEQYF,TRBJ2-7,TRBV10-2,TRBD1
CASSSPGQGGGYTF,TRBJ1-2,TRBV5-5,TRBD1
CASSLEGTGSQPQHF,TRBJ1-5,TRBV5-1,TRBD1
CASSFRGQGGQPQHF,TRBJ1-5,TRBV7-2,TRBD1
CASSLVGSGANVLTF,TRBJ2-6,TRBV7-6,NA
CASSVQQGGYGYTF,TRBJ1-2,TRBV6-5,NA
CATGTSGRGRRQFF,TRBJ2-1,TRBV15,TRBD2